The source of this T cell receptor beta chain is a study of post-analysis software for immune sequencing data. Built from TCR beta cDNA, the libraries had unique molecular identifiers in them. Input of roughly 0.85 to 11 million T cells yielded 550,000 or so cDNA molecules. Via MiXCR, TCRdb re-called the PCR reads, giving one row per CDR3 protein. The table has around 710,000 distinct CDR3 sequences, around 45% seen once. A single count supports this clonotype. What it binds is not known. Study conclusions and caveats: Versus controls, multiple sclerosis patients showed significantly lower diversity (normalized Chao1). TRBV segments more frequent in patients than in controls numbered five and included TRBV5-6, TRBV5-1 and TRBV20-1.

Germline lookup yields CDR1 PRHDT and CDR2 FYEKMQ (reference sequence). This CDR3 has 15 amino acids. Trimming cost V 5 bases and J 4 bases, with 12 bases left between them. The receptor comes from a girl aged 10-17 years with multiple sclerosis. This chain joins TRBV13 and TRBJ2-6, with D perhaps TRBD1 (6 bases). The sample comprised blood. This chain's CDR3 is CASSLIGTGANVLTF. As DNA, the CDR3 is TGTGCCAGCAGCCTAATAGGGACAGGGGCCAACGTCCTGACTTTC.